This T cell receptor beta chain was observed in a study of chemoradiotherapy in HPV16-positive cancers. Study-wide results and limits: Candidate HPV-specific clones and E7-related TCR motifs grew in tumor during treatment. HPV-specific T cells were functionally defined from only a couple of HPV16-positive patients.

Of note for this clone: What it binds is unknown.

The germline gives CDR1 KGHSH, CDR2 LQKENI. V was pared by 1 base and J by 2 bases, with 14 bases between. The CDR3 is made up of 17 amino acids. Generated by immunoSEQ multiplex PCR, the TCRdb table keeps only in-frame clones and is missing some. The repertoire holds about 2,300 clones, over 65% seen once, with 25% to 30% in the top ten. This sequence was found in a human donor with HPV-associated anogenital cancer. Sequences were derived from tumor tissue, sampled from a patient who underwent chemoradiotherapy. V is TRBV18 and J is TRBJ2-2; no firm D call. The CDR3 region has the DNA TGTGCCAGCTCACCACGCCTAGGATACTCAAACACCGGGGAGCTGTTTTTT. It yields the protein CASSPRLGYSNTGELFF.